The 29 T cell receptor beta chains below all came from one sample that was sequenced in a study of T cell responses to AZD1222 COVID-19 vaccine. Profiling relied on immunoSEQ multiplex PCR, and the TCRdb table lists in-frame clones only, not all of them. Counted here are 75,000 to 100,000 clones, about 88% occurring once; the ten biggest clones make up 2.5% to 3.5%. The sequencing used peripheral blood, collected on day 0 of AZD1222 vaccination. Receptors were obtained from an adult in good health.

This clone was detected once. The CDR3 nucleotides are TGCGCCAGCAGCCAAGATTCCCGGGCCTATGGCTACACCTTC. This sequence encodes CASSQDSRAYGYTF. J is TRBJ1-2 and V is TRBV4-3, with D unclear. Germline V gene sequence: CDR1 LGHNA, CDR2 YSLEER. This CDR3 spans 14 amino acids. Trimming took 0 bases from V and 4 from J, leaving 9 bases between them.

V is TRBV5-1 and J is TRBJ1-3; 7 positions match TRBD1. The CDR3 has 17 residues. Losses at the gene ends were 3 bases for V and 0 bases for J; bases not matched to a gene: 9. Germline V gene data show CDR1 as SGHRS and CDR2 as YFSETQ. The DNA of the CDR3 is TGCGCCAGCAGCTCGGCTGATCACAGGGGCTCTGGAAACACCATATATTTT. This codes for CASSSADHRGSGNTIYF.

The V call is TRBV19, the J call TRBJ2-3; no clear D gene. Trimming took off 7 bases at V and 6 bases at J, with 11 bases between the two ends. This CDR3 has 12 amino acids. Per germline, CDR1 LNHDA and CDR2 SQIVND (reference sequence). The CDR3 protein is CASKTVGDTQYF. CDR3 DNA: TGTGCCAGTAAAACAGTAGGGGATACGCAGTATTTT. Looking up the rest from reference TRBV19 and TRBJ2-3 gives the full variable domain: DGGITQSPKYLFRKEGQNVTLSCEQNLNHDAMYWYRQDPGQGLRLIYYSQIVNDFQKGDIAEGYSVSREKKESFPLTVTSAQKNPTAFYLCASKTVGDTQYFGPGTRLTVL.

The rearrangement uses TRBV7-2 and TRBJ2-7, with no clear D. CDR1 is SGHTA and CDR2 is FQGNSA in the germline V gene. The CDR3 loop spans 12 amino acids. Trimming left V 2 bases short and J 6 bases short, with 8 bases between. CDR3 nucleotides: TGTGCCAGCAGCTTAACCCAGCTCGAGCAGTACTTC. Residues: CASSLTQLEQYF.

The chain has TRBV9 and TRBJ2-1; TRBD2 aligns across 13 bases. CDR3 length: 16 amino acids. Trimming at V came to 3 bases and at J to 9 bases, leaving 9 bases not matched to a gene. The germline V gene encodes CDR1 SGDLS and CDR2 YYNGEE. This chain's CDR3 is CASSAILAGGQGEQFF. The CDR3 DNA sequence: TGTGCCAGCAGCGCCATACTAGCGGGGGGGCAGGGTGAGCAGTTCTTC.

This chain joins TRBV15 and TRBJ2-3, with TRBD2 matching over 8 bases. Unmatched junction bases numbered 6, after V lost 0 bases and J lost 4 bases. The CDR3 is made up of 16 amino acids. Germline V CDR1 and CDR2: LNHNV, YYDKDF (reference sequence). CDR3 bases: TGTGCCACCAGCAGAGATCAGCCAGCGGGGGCAGATACGCAGTATTTT. Encoded protein: CATSRDQPAGADTQYF.

V gene TRBV7-8 combines with J gene TRBJ1-4, with 9 bases lining up with TRBD1. CDR3 size: 17 residues. Germline values: CDR1 SGHVS, CDR2 FQNEAQ. V gave up 1 base and J gave up 8 bases; unmatched junction bases: 11. The CDR3 loop is CASSLVWGTGSREKLFF. The CDR3 DNA follows: TGTGCCAGCAGCTTAGTATGGGGGACAGGGTCACGGGAAAAACTGTTTTTT.

V usage is TRBV18 and J usage is TRBJ2-7; 9 nucleotides align to TRBD1. This CDR3 spans 16 amino acids. The trim removed 6 bases at V and 2 bases at J, leaving 11 bases unmatched. CDR1 is KGHSH, CDR2 LQKENI, per germline. CDR3 sequence reads: CASSKWGTGTPYEQYF. The DNA for the CDR3 is TGTGCCAGCTCCAAGTGGGGGACAGGGACCCCCTACGAGCAGTACTTC.

The V call is TRBV6-1, the J call TRBJ2-2; TRBD2 matches at 8 bases. Germline-derived CDR1 and CDR2 are MNHNS and SASEGT. The CDR3 spans 15 residues. J was trimmed by 3 bases and V by 2 bases; bases with no gene match: 2. CDR3 sequence: CASSETAGDTGELFF. CDR3 DNA: TGTGCCAGCAGTGAAACAGCGGGGGACACCGGGGAGCTGTTTTTT.

The V and J genes are TRBV6-4 and TRBJ2-3, with 8 bases aligning to TRBD1. J was trimmed by 4 bases and V by 4 bases; bases with no gene match: 7. The CDR3 loop spans 15 amino acids. Per the germline V gene, CDR1 is MRHNA and CDR2 is SNTAGT. The CDR3 DNA reads TGTGCCAGCAGTGGCGCAGGGGGCGCCGCAGATACGCAGTATTTT. Translation: CASSGAGGAADTQYF.

This chain uses TRBV29-1 with TRBJ1-2; D is unresolved. Trimming shortened V by 5 bases and J by 5 bases, and 9 bases separated the two germline ends. There are 11 residues in the CDR3. Germline V gene lookup returns CDR1 SQVTM and CDR2 ANQGSEA. This CDR3 is CSVRTGYGYTF. The CDR3 coding sequence is TGCAGCGTTAGGACGGGATATGGCTACACCTTC.

The chain recombines TRBV7-2 with TRBJ2-1, with 7 positions matching TRBD2. The CDR3 contains 15 residues. The germline V gene encodes CDR1 SGHTA and CDR2 FQGNSA. J lost 5 bases, V lost 3 bases, and 7 bases had no gene match. The CDR3 protein is CASSFRRTSHNEQFF. The DNA of the CDR3 is TGTGCCAGCAGCTTTAGAAGGACTAGTCACAATGAGCAGTTCTTC.

The sample holds a few counts of this clone. The gene calls are TRBV11-3 and TRBJ1-2, with D perhaps matching TRBD1 (5 bases). The germline V and J ends were trimmed by 5 bases and 8 bases, with 12 bases remaining between them. Looked up from germline, CDR1 is SGHNT and CDR2 is YENEEA. This CDR3 contains 12 residues. In DNA form, the CDR3 reads TGTGCCAGCAGCCTCCAGGGAGGGGGCTACACCTTC. Its translation: CASSLQGGGYTF.

The chain has TRBV4-3 and TRBJ1-1; weak D call: TRBD1 (5 bases). The CDR3 loop spans 16 amino acids. V lost 0 bases and J lost 3, with 14 bases in between. Germline-derived CDR1 and CDR2 are LGHNA and YSLEER. The CDR3 DNA reads as TGCGCCAGCAGCCAAGAAGCGGGCCAGGGAGACACTGAAGCTTTCTTT. It encodes CASSQEAGQGDTEAFF.

This clone was seen once. This chain uses TRBV19 with TRBJ1-5; D gene unclear. The CDR3 covers 15 residues. CDR1 is LNHDA, CDR2 SQIVND, per germline (reference sequence). Trimming took off 10 bases at V and 1 base at J, with 17 bases between the two ends. CDR3 bases: TGTGCCACCGATCCGGGCCTTTGGAGCAATCAGCCCCAGCATTTT. It yields the protein CATDPGLWSNQPQHF.

The gene calls are TRBV5-6 and TRBJ2-1; 10 nucleotides agree with TRBD1. Germline V gene sequence: CDR1 SGHDT, CDR2 YYEEEE. The CDR3 spans 15 residues. V was clipped by 3 bases and J by 9 bases; unmatched bases: 9. The CDR3 region has the DNA TGTGCCAGCAGCTCACCCGGGACAGGGGCCCCTGAGCAGTTCTTC. It specifies CASSSPGTGAPEQFF. The variable domain in full, completed from reference TRBV5-6 and TRBJ2-1, reads DAGVTQSPTHLIKTRGQQVTLRCSPKSGHDTVSWYQQALGQGPQFIFQYYEEEERQRGNFPDRFSGHQFPNYSSELNVNALLLGDSALYLCASSSPGTGAPEQFFGPGTRLTVL.

The chain combines TRBV28 with TRBJ1-5; no definite D call. The CDR3 totals 15 residues. The V and J ends lost 8 bases and 1 base respectively, with 15 bases between them. The germline gives CDR1 MDHEN, CDR2 SYDVKM. The CDR3 DNA reads as TGTGCCAGCTCCTACCCAGAATCGAGCAATCAGCCCCAGCATTTT. Translated, it gives CASSYPESSNQPQHF.

The rearrangement uses TRBV19 and TRBJ2-4, with 7 positions matching TRBD1. Trimming at V came to 4 bases and at J to 6 bases, leaving 6 bases not matched to a gene. The CDR3 is made up of 14 amino acids. Germline CDR1 reads LNHDA; CDR2 reads SQIVND (reference sequence). CDR3 DNA sequence: TGTGCCAGTAGTAGAGGGGGCGCGGCAAACATTCAGTACTTC. This gives the protein CASSRGGAANIQYF. The entire variable domain, with the rest obtained from reference TRBV19 and TRBJ2-4, is as follows: DGGITQSPKYLFRKEGQNVTLSCEQNLNHDAMYWYRQDPGQGLRLIYYSQIVNDFQKGDIAEGYSVSREKKESFPLTVTSAQKNPTAFYLCASSRGGAANIQYFGAGTRLSVL.

This clone has just one count. The V call is TRBV7-2, the J call TRBJ2-7; tentative D call: TRBD2 (6 bases). This CDR3 comprises 14 residues. CDR1 is SGHTA, CDR2 FQGNSA, per germline. The V gene lost 5 bases and the J gene lost 6 bases, with 17 bases spanning the gap. Here the CDR3 DNA reads TGTGCCAGCAGCAAAACTAGCCCCGGGCGCGAGCAGTACTTC. Amino acid sequence: CASSKTSPGREQYF.

The V call is TRBV25-1, the J call TRBJ1-2; D might be TRBD1 (6 bases). The CDR3 covers 15 residues. V was cut by 1 base and J by 12 bases, with 21 bases left in between. Germline V gene data show CDR1 as MGHDK and CDR2 as SYGVNS. The CDR3 loop is CASSEFQGPALEHTF. The CDR3, as DNA: TGTGCCAGCAGTGAATTCCAGGGGCCGGCTTTGGAGCACACCTTC.

V gene TRBV6-5 combines with J gene TRBJ1-4, with a tentative D call TRBD1 (5 bases). The V end was cut by 5 bases, the J end by 7 bases, with 14 bases between. The germline V gene encodes CDR1 MNHEY and CDR2 SVGAGI. This CDR3 has 14 amino acids. CDR3 protein: CASSRGAPPEKLFF. CDR3 DNA sequence: TGTGCCAGCAGTCGGGGCGCCCCGCCTGAAAAACTGTTTTTT.

V gene TRBV5-1 combines with J gene TRBJ2-1; weak D call: TRBD2 (5 bases). CDR1 is SGHRS, CDR2 YFSETQ, per germline. V lost 0 bases and J lost 0, with 7 bases in between. The CDR3 sequence is 15 residues long. In DNA, the CDR3 is TGCGCCAGCAGCTTGGGGGAGAGCTCCTACAATGAGCAGTTCTTC. Translation gives CASSLGESSYNEQFF. Full variable domain (remainder filled in from reference TRBV5-1 and TRBJ2-1): KAGVTQTPRYLIKTRGQQVTLSCSPISGHRSVSWYQQTPGQGLQFLFEYFSETQRNKGNFPGRFSGRQFSNSRSEMNVSTLELGDSALYLCASSLGESSYNEQFFGPGTRLTVL.

The chain couples TRBV30 to TRBJ1-3, with D unresolved. Germline CDR1 GTSNPN, CDR2 SVGIG (reference sequence). V was shortened by 4 bases and J by 0 bases, with 10 bases between the two germline ends. This CDR3 spans 14 amino acids. Here the CDR3 reads CAWNTDYSGNTIYF. CDR3 bases: TGTGCCTGGAATACCGACTACTCTGGAAACACCATATATTTT.

In DNA, the CDR3 is TGTGCCAGCAGCCAAGAATTGGGTGCCGGGGCAAGCTACGAGCAGTACTTC. Encoded protein: CASSQELGAGASYEQYF. The chain combines TRBV3-1 (or the pseudogene TRBV3-2) with TRBJ2-7; D possibly uses TRBD1 or TRBD2 (5 bases each). CDR3 length equals 17 residues. CDR1 is LGHDT and CDR2 is YNNKEL in the germline V gene (reference sequence). Trimming took 0 bases from V and 3 from J, leaving 18 bases between them.

The chain links TRBV2 to TRBJ2-3; 14 nucleotides match TRBD2. The CDR3 has 18 residues. Germline V gene sequence: CDR1 SNHLY, CDR2 FYNNEI. Germline trimming cut 6 bases from V and 5 bases from J; bases unmatched to any gene: 13. The CDR3 sequence is CASSRLAGGPILKDTQYF. For the CDR3, the DNA is TGTGCCAGCAGCCGACTAGCGGGGGGGCCGATTCTCAAAGATACGCAGTATTTT.

This chain connects TRBV3-1 (or the pseudogene TRBV3-2) to TRBJ1-5; 12 positions match TRBD1. The V gene end was trimmed by 4 bases and the J gene end by 0 bases; junction bases not matched to a gene: 7. The CDR3 runs to 18 residues. From germline, CDR1 is LGHDT and CDR2 YNNKEL (reference sequence). This CDR3 is CASSRGTGGLYSNQPQHF. CDR3 nucleotide sequence: TGTGCCAGCAGCCGCGGGACAGGGGGCCTCTATAGCAATCAGCCCCAGCATTTT.

This chain joins TRBV20-1 and TRBJ2-3; 9 bases are shared with TRBD2. Losses at the gene ends were 3 bases for V and 3 bases for J; bases not matched to a gene: 4. Germline V gene data show CDR1 as DFQATT and CDR2 as SNEGSKA (reference sequence). The CDR3 covers 14 residues. In nucleotides, the CDR3 is TGCAGTGCTAGTCCAGCGGGGGGTACAGATACGCAGTATTTT. It encodes CSASPAGGTDTQYF.

J is TRBJ2-5 and V is TRBV27; D not resolved. CDR1 and CDR2 from the germline V gene are MNHEY and SMNVEV (reference sequence). CDR3 length equals 14 residues. Trimming stripped 0 bases from V and 6 bases from J, with 11 bases between. The CDR3 bases are TGTGCCAGCAGTTTATCGGTAGGGTGGCAGACCCAGTACTTC. It encodes CASSLSVGWQTQYF.

This chain uses TRBV6-2 or TRBV6-3 with TRBJ2-3, with D unclear. Germline V gives CDR1 MNHEY, CDR2 SVGEGT. This CDR3 has 16 amino acids. V gave up 2 bases and J gave up 5 bases, with 17 bases separating them. The CDR3 protein is CASSYAPYAIVDTQYF. The CDR3 region has the DNA TGTGCCAGCAGTTACGCCCCATATGCTATCGTAGATACGCAGTATTTT.